This T cell receptor beta chain was observed in a study of control samples from healthy donors and cancer patients. Germline V gene lookup returns CDR1 SGHTA and CDR2 FQGNSA. Trimming left V 2 bases short and J 0 bases short, with 11 bases between. This CDR3 contains 16 residues. Repertoires were generated with immunoSEQ multiplex PCR, while TCRdb's copy carries only in-frame clones and drops some. Of around 94,000 clones in the sample, less than 95% were seen once. This clonotype was obtained from a woman under 30 in good health. Sequenced material: blood. The chain has TRBV7-2 and TRBJ2-1, with D perhaps matching TRBD1 or TRBD2 (5 bases each). The CDR3 is CASSLLGVGSYNEQFF. The CDR3 DNA sequence: TGTGCCAGCAGCTTATTGGGGGTCGGCTCCTACAATGAGCAGTTCTTC.